Below are 8 T cell receptor beta chains sequenced from a single sample in a study of beta chain features in type 1 diabetes. Investigators reverse transcribed all isolated RNA, so they sequenced expressed TCRB transcripts. Clones were sequenced by immunoSEQ multiplex PCR, and TCRdb holds only the in-frame ones, with some missing. This table has approximately 330,000 clones, 8% to 13% appearing once. Material: naive CD4+ T cells from blood. The receptors were sampled from a woman younger than 45 in good health.

About this clone itself: This sample also contains other DNA sequences that code for the same CDR3. V gene TRBV20-1 combines with J gene TRBJ2-7, with D hard to call. V dropped 4 bases and J dropped 1 base, with 5 bases sitting between them. The CDR3 totals 11 residues. From germline, CDR1 is DFQATT and CDR2 SNEGSKA (reference sequence). CDR3 amino acids: CSATSSYEQYF. The CDR3 nucleotides are TGCAGTGCTACCTCTTCCTACGAGCAGTACTTC.

The genes are TRBV10-3 and TRBJ2-1, with TRBD2 matching over 13 bases. Germline trimming cut 4 bases from V and 10 bases from J; bases unmatched to any gene: 7. The CDR3 spans 15 residues. CDR1 ENHRY and CDR2 SYGVKD come from the germline V gene. The CDR3 nucleotides read TGTGCCATCAGTGGAGGACTAGCGGGAGCCCCCGAGCAGTTCTTC. Amino acids: CAISGGLAGAPEQFF.

This clone was observed a few times. V gene TRBV5-6 combines with J gene TRBJ2-2, with TRBD1 identical over 8 bases. Per the germline V gene, CDR1 is SGHDT and CDR2 is YYEEEE. V lost 4 bases to trimming and J lost 6 bases; unmatched junction nucleotides: 5. CDR3 length: 14 amino acids. CDR3 bases: TGTGCCAGCAGCCGGGACAGGTACTCCGGGGAGCTGTTTTTT. Translating gives CASSRDRYSGELFF.

This clone appeared a few times. The rearrangement joins TRBV4-2 to TRBJ1-2; 8 nucleotides agree with TRBD1. Losses at the gene ends were 2 bases for V and 7 bases for J; bases not matched to a gene: 6. This CDR3 has 14 amino acids. Per the germline V gene, CDR1 is LGHNA and CDR2 is YNFKEQ. In DNA, the CDR3 is TGTGCCAGCAGCCAAACCAGCCAGGGGGCTGGCTACACCTTC. Amino acids: CASSQTSQGAGYTF.

This clone has more than one count but fewer than ten. The V call is TRBV4-3, the J call TRBJ1-4; D might be TRBD1 (6 bases). Germline CDR1 LGHNA, CDR2 YSLEER. CDR3 size: 15 residues. Trimming shortened V by 0 bases and J by 8 bases, and 13 bases separated the two germline ends. As DNA, the CDR3 is TGCGCCAGCAGCCAAGAATATAGTAGGGGGGAAAAACTGTTTTTT. Translating it yields CASSQEYSRGEKLFF.

The chain couples TRBV11-3 to TRBJ2-5; D gene ambiguous. V lost 3 bases, J lost 1 base, and 6 bases lay in between. The CDR3 spans 13 residues. Germline assignment: CDR1 SGHNT and CDR2 YENEEA. CDR3 bases: TGTGCCAGCAGCTTCGAGCGCCAAGAGACCCAGTACTTC. Translating it yields CASSFERQETQYF.

This chain uses TRBV18 with TRBJ1-4; 8 bases align to TRBD1. The CDR3 covers 15 residues. Trimming removed 3 bases from V and 6 bases from J; junction bases left unmatched: 6. The germline V gene has CDR1 KGHSH and CDR2 LQKENI. CDR3 coding DNA: TGTGCCAGCTCACCTCCGGACAGGGCGGATGAAAAACTGTTTTTT. Amino acid sequence: CASSPPDRADEKLFF. The variable domain in full, completed from reference TRBV18 and TRBJ1-4, reads NAGVMQNPRHLVRRRGQEARLRCSPMKGHSHVYWYRQLPEEGLKFMVYLQKENIIDESGMPKERFSAEFPKEGPSILRIQQVVRGDSAAYFCASSPPDRADEKLFFGSGTQLSVL.

This clone appeared a few times. This rearrangement joins TRBV20-1 to TRBJ2-7; D is uncertain. The CDR3 runs to 11 residues. From germline, CDR1 is DFQATT and CDR2 SNEGSKA (reference sequence). V was pared by 2 bases and J by 3 bases, with 5 bases between. The CDR3 DNA reads TGCAGTGCTAGAAGACACTACGAGCAGTACTTC. It specifies CSARRHYEQYF.